What follows are 25 T cell receptor beta chains derived from one specimen sequenced in a study of shared clonotypes between healthy human individuals. TCRdb keeps only in-frame clones here, not all; method: immunoSEQ multiplex PCR. The data contain some 2 million clones, roughly 94% of them singletons. The sample was naive CD4+ T cells sorted from blood. Subset described: CD45RA+ positively selected. The origin of the receptors is a man younger than 35 in good health.

With regard to this clone: At the DNA level, this CDR3 is encoded by other sequences in the same sample as well. V and J are TRBV25-1 and TRBJ2-2; tentatively, D is TRBD1 (5 bases). The germline V gene encodes CDR1 MGHDK and CDR2 SYGVNS. The CDR3 extends over 13 amino acids. V was clipped by 2 bases and J by 5 bases, with 6 bases between them. The CDR3 region has the DNA TGTGCCAGCAGTGAAAGGGGAACCGGGGAGCTGTTTTTT. This translates into CASSERGTGELFF.

This clone came up once. The chain joins TRBV5-1 to TRBJ1-1; unclear D gene. Germline CDR1 reads SGHRS; CDR2 reads YFSETQ. This CDR3 comprises 15 residues. V lost 0 bases to trimming and J lost 0 bases, with 9 bases between them. As DNA, the CDR3 is TGCGCCAGCAGCTTGGCTAGCACAATGAACACTGAAGCTTTCTTT. Protein product: CASSLASTMNTEAFF.

This rearrangement joins TRBV11-3 to TRBJ2-2, with 10 bases fitting TRBD1. This CDR3 contains 16 residues. J gave up 7 bases and V 0 bases, and 5 bases lay outside the gene matches. Germline V gene sequence: CDR1 SGHNT, CDR2 YENEEA. Here the CDR3 reads CASSLEGQGSDGELFF. The CDR3 DNA reads TGTGCCAGCAGCTTAGAGGGACAGGGGTCCGACGGGGAGCTGTTTTTT.

The chain couples TRBV19 to TRBJ1-1; TRBD1 matches at 7 bases. Germline CDR1 LNHDA, CDR2 SQIVND (reference sequence). Germline trimming cut 8 bases from V and 11 bases from J; bases unmatched to any gene: 5. The CDR3 totals 10 residues. In DNA form, the CDR3 reads TGTGCCAGTCGACAGGGTAGGGCTTTCTTT. This translates into CASRQGRAFF. The whole variable domain, filled in from reference TRBV19 and TRBJ1-1, reads DGGITQSPKYLFRKEGQNVTLSCEQNLNHDAMYWYRQDPGQGLRLIYYSQIVNDFQKGDIAEGYSVSREKKESFPLTVTSAQKNPTAFYLCASRQGRAFFGQGTRLTVV.

DNA for the CDR3: TGTGCCAGCAGTCAGGACAGGGGGTTTCAAGAGACCCAGTACTTC. It is translated as CASSQDRGFQETQYF. The V call is TRBV6-1, the J call TRBJ2-5; 10 bases agree with TRBD1. CDR3 length: 15 amino acids. Per germline, CDR1 MNHNS and CDR2 SASEGT. Unmatched junction bases numbered 5, after V lost 5 bases and J lost 2 bases.

The J gene is TRBJ1-1, the V gene TRBV30; D is unresolved. CDR1 is GTSNPN and CDR2 is SVGIG in the germline V gene (reference sequence). The V gene lost 4 bases and the J gene lost 4 bases, with 16 bases spanning the gap. The CDR3 consists of 14 residues. DNA for the CDR3: TGTGCCTGGATTCCAAGGGTCAAGCGCACTGAAGCTTTCTTT. It yields the protein CAWIPRVKRTEAFF.

The CDR3 sequence is CASSLGIGPATQYF. In DNA, the CDR3 is TGTGCCAGCAGCTTAGGCATCGGTCCGGCTACGCAGTATTTT. V and J are TRBV11-2 and TRBJ2-3; D remains unclear. The germline CDR1 and CDR2 sequences are SGHAT and FQNNGV. This CDR3 has 14 amino acids. V dropped 1 base and J dropped 8 bases, with 13 bases sitting between them.

This clone occurred a few times. The chain links TRBV7-9 to TRBJ1-6, with 7 positions matching TRBD1. Germline CDR1 is SEHNR and CDR2 is FQNEAQ (reference sequence). The junction had 6 bases not matched to a gene; V was cut back by 3 bases and J by 7 bases. The CDR3 runs 15 residues. CDR3 sequence reads: CASSFRQGQNSPLHF. The DNA for the CDR3 is TGTGCCAGCAGCTTTCGACAGGGACAAAATTCACCCCTCCACTTT.

Only one count was recorded for this clone. The V call is TRBV7-9, the J call TRBJ1-2; D call uncertain. The V gene's germline CDR1 is SEHNR and CDR2 FQNEAQ (reference sequence). The CDR3 covers 13 residues. Trimming removed 1 base from V and 8 bases from J, with 11 bases in between. CDR3 in DNA: TGTGCCAGCAGCTTAGGGTCCACCAACGGCTACACCTTC. Its translation: CASSLGSTNGYTF.

This chain connects TRBV18 to TRBJ1-5; the D is unclear. V lost 6 bases and J 6 bases, leaving 9 bases between the germline ends. CDR1 is KGHSH, CDR2 LQKENI, per germline. The CDR3 is 12 amino acids. The CDR3 spells CASSLSGQPQHF. For the CDR3, the DNA is TGTGCCAGCTCCCTCTCAGGTCAGCCCCAGCATTTT.

The chain joins TRBV28 to TRBJ2-7; D is tentatively TRBD1 or TRBD2 (5 bases each). Per the germline V gene, CDR1 is MDHEN and CDR2 is SYDVKM. The V end was cut by 4 bases, the J end by 3 bases, with 10 bases between. CDR3 length: 13 residues. The CDR3 reads CASSSGPLYEQYF. Written as DNA, the CDR3 is TGTGCCAGCAGTTCGGGGCCTCTCTACGAGCAGTACTTC.

This chain joins TRBV28 and TRBJ1-6; 9 nucleotides match TRBD1. Germline lookup yields CDR1 MDHEN and CDR2 SYDVKM. There are 17 residues in the CDR3. J gave up 8 bases and V 5 bases, and 13 bases lay outside the gene matches. As DNA, the CDR3 is TGTGCCAGCAGTCCCGGACAGGGGTTGGGGGGTCATTCACCCCTCCACTTT. Translating gives CASSPGQGLGGHSPLHF.

V usage is TRBV5-1 and J usage is TRBJ1-1, with a possible D match to TRBD1 (5 bases). This CDR3 contains 14 residues. CDR1 SGHRS and CDR2 YFSETQ come from the germline V gene. With 4 bases removed from V and 1 base from J, the gap between germline ends came to 11 bases. The CDR3 DNA reads TGCGCCAGCAGCGTCTCGACAGCGAACACTGAAGCTTTCTTT. Translated: CASSVSTANTEAFF.

The chain combines TRBV5-6 with TRBJ2-1; D unclear. The CDR3 runs to 14 residues. Trimming cost V 1 base and J 0 bases, with 5 bases left between them. CDR1 is SGHDT, CDR2 YYEEEE, per germline. CDR3 sequence: CASSLLNSYNEQFF. The CDR3 DNA follows: TGTGCCAGCAGCTTGCTAAACTCCTACAATGAGCAGTTCTTC.

Concerning this clone itself: Other DNA sequences from this sample encode an identical CDR3 as well. DNA of the CDR3: TGCGCCAGCAGCTTGGCAGGGGACCAGCCCCAGCATTTT. Its translation is CASSLAGDQPQHF. The V gene is TRBV5-1, the J gene TRBJ1-5; weak D call: TRBD1 (6 bases). The CDR3 length is 13 residues. Trimming pared 0 bases from V and 7 bases from J, leaving 8 bases between. In germline, CDR1 is SGHRS, CDR2 YFSETQ.

This rearrangement joins TRBV7-3 to TRBJ1-2; 8 nucleotides line up with TRBD1. There are 14 residues in the CDR3. Germline CDR1 SGHTA, CDR2 FQGTGA. V shed 4 bases, J shed 8 bases, and the junction held 9 bases outside the gene matches. The DNA of the CDR3 is TGTGCCAGCAGCTCCTCCGGGACAGGAAGCGGCTACACCTTC. Translated, it gives CASSSSGTGSGYTF.

In regard to this clone: The same CDR3 can be traced to other DNA sequences in this sample. The chain recombines TRBV6-5 with TRBJ1-2; TRBD1 might be the D (6 bases). CDR3 length equals 11 residues. Trimming left V 6 bases short and J 8 bases short, with 10 bases between. Germline V gene data show CDR1 as MNHEY and CDR2 as SVGAGI. As DNA, the CDR3 is TGTGCCAGCAGCCAGGGGAGGGGCTACACCTTC. This sequence encodes CASSQGRGYTF.

CDR3: CASSSQREQFTGELFF. CDR3 in DNA: TGTGCCAGCAGCTCACAGCGGGAGCAGTTCACCGGGGAGCTGTTTTTT. The J gene is TRBJ2-2, the V gene TRBV11-2, with 8 bases aligning to TRBD2. Germline CDR1 is SGHAT and CDR2 is FQNNGV. The J segment lost 4 bases and the V segment lost 4 bases, leaving 8 bases of the junction unmatched. The CDR3 runs 16 residues.

The J gene is TRBJ2-3, the V gene TRBV5-6, with a weak D call TRBD2 (6 bases). Trimming took 0 bases from V and 6 from J, leaving 17 bases between them. Germline loops: CDR1 SGHDT, CDR2 YYEEEE. CDR3 length: 16 residues. The CDR3 sequence is CASSLDSGEVTDTQYF. DNA for the CDR3: TGTGCCAGCAGCTTGGATTCGGGAGAAGTCACGGATACGCAGTATTTT.

The J gene is TRBJ1-2, the V gene TRBV6-5; D is undetermined. Trimming stripped 10 bases from V and 3 bases from J, with 18 bases between. The germline CDR1 and CDR2 sequences are MNHEY and SVGAGI. The CDR3 spans 14 residues. CDR3 DNA: TGTGCCACCTCAGACACCGGGAGCTACTATGGCTACACCTTC. Translating gives CATSDTGSYYGYTF.

The chain's CDR3 is CSVGYLPDRADYGYTF. In DNA form, the CDR3 reads TGCAGCGTTGGCTACCTCCCGGACAGGGCGGACTATGGCTACACCTTC. The V and J genes are TRBV29-1 and TRBJ1-2; 8 nucleotides match TRBD1. CDR3 length: 16 residues. Looked up from germline, CDR1 is SQVTM and CDR2 is ANQGSEA. The J segment lost 3 bases and the V segment lost 4 bases, leaving 13 bases of the junction unmatched.

This chain links TRBV2 with TRBJ1-5, with 8 bases fitting TRBD1. V was pared by 4 bases and J by 9 bases, with 2 bases of the junction left unmatched. CDR1 and CDR2 from the germline V gene are SNHLY and FYNNEI. This CDR3 has 12 amino acids. CDR3 loop: CASSGTGTPQHF. The CDR3 nucleotides read TGTGCCAGCAGTGGGACAGGGACGCCCCAGCATTTT.

This sequence joins TRBV28 and TRBJ2-3, with D uncertain. The CDR3 loop spans 15 amino acids. Germline values: CDR1 MDHEN, CDR2 SYDVKM. Trimming pared 4 bases from V and 6 bases from J, leaving 17 bases between. The CDR3 DNA reads as TGTGCCAGCAGTTCCCCGTGGGGTGGTTCCGATACGCAGTATTTT. Translating gives CASSSPWGGSDTQYF.

This chain links TRBV6-6 with TRBJ2-1; 14 bases map to TRBD2. CDR1 and CDR2 (germline): MNHNY, SVGAGI (reference sequence). With 6 bases clipped from V and 7 bases from J, the junction kept 5 bases outside the gene matches. The CDR3 has 15 residues. DNA of the CDR3: TGTGCCAGCAGACCCGGGACTAGCGGGAGTAATGAGCAGTTCTTC. This encodes CASRPGTSGSNEQFF.

For this clone: The sample holds other DNA sequences that translate to the same CDR3. This chain joins TRBV5-1 and TRBJ2-3; D is possibly TRBD2 (6 bases). Deletions cut 4 bases from V and 0 bases from J, with 12 bases between. CDR3 size: 15 residues. Germline V gives CDR1 SGHRS, CDR2 YFSETQ. The CDR3 region is CASSPSAGSTDTQYF. CDR3 nucleotides: TGCGCCAGCAGCCCCTCAGCGGGTAGCACAGATACGCAGTATTTT.